This T cell receptor beta chain was sequenced for a study of blood T cell repertoires in COVID-19. Libraries were prepared by immunoSEQ multiplex PCR; TCRdb keeps only in-frame clonotypes and omits some of them. The sample shows 80,000 to 100,000 clones, approximately 86% of them seen only once. With 2 bases clipped from V and 5 bases from J, the junction kept 4 bases outside the gene matches. The CDR3 is made up of 16 amino acids. Per the germline V gene, CDR1 is SGHAT and CDR2 is FQNNGV. The chain employs TRBV11-2 and TRBJ2-1; 12 positions agree with TRBD2. Sequencing was carried out using peripheral blood. This receptor was obtained from a man aged 50-60 years with acute or convalescent COVID-19. The CDR3 spells CASSLPRLAGDNEQFF. The CDR3 DNA is TGTGCCAGCAGCTTACCCCGACTAGCGGGAGACAATGAGCAGTTCTTC.